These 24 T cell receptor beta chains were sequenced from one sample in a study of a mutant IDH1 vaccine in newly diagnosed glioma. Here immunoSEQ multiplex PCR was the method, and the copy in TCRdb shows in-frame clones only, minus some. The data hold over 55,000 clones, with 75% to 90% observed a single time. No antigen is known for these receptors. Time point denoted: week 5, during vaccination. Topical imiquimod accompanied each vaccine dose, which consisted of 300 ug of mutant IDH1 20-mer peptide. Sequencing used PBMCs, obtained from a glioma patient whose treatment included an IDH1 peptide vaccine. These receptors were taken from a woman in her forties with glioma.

For the CDR3, the DNA is TGTGCCAGCAGTTCCCCGAATCAGCCCCAGCATTTT. This sequence encodes CASSSPNQPQHF. The chain carries TRBV28 and TRBJ1-5; D is ambiguous. V shed 4 bases and J shed 4 bases, with 5 bases lying between them. The CDR3 has 12 residues. Per the germline V gene, CDR1 is MDHEN and CDR2 is SYDVKM.

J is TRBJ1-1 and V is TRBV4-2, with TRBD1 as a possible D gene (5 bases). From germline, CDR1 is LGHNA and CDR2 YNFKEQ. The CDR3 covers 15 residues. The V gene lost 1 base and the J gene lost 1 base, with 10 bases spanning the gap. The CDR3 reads CASSQVWGENTEAFF. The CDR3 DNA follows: TGTGCCAGCAGCCAAGTATGGGGGGAGAACACTGAAGCTTTCTTT.

The CDR3 protein is CAWSVQTLTNQPQHF. CDR3 coding DNA: TGTGCCTGGAGTGTACAGACACTGACTAATCAGCCCCAGCATTTT. This rearrangement joins TRBV30 to TRBJ1-5, with D uncertain. From germline, CDR1 is GTSNPN and CDR2 SVGIG (reference sequence). This CDR3 has 15 amino acids. Trimming stripped 0 bases from V and 4 bases from J, with 13 bases between.

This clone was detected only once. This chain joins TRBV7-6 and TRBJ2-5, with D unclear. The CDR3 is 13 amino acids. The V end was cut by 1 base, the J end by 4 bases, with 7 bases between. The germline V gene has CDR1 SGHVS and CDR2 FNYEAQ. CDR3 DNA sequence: TGTGCCAGCAGCTTAGGCTACCGAGAGACCCAGTACTTC. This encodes CASSLGYRETQYF.

CDR3 in amino acids: CASSVQGIGAFF. CDR3 coding DNA: TGTGCCAGCAGCGTACAAGGGATTGGCGCTTTCTTT. The V and J genes are TRBV2 and TRBJ1-1, with D unresolved. Trimming took 6 bases from V and 11 from J, leaving 16 bases between them. This CDR3 spans 12 amino acids. Germline CDR1 is SNHLY and CDR2 is FYNNEI.

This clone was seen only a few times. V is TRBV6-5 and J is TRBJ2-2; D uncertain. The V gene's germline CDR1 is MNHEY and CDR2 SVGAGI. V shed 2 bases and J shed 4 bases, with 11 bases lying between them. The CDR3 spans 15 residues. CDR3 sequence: CASSYKVSFTGELFF. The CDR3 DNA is TGTGCCAGCAGTTACAAGGTTTCCTTCACCGGGGAGCTGTTTTTT.

CDR3 nucleotides: TGTGCCACCAGCAGAGGTGGTAGCACCGGGGAGCTGTTTTTT. Translating it yields CATSRGGSTGELFF. V gene TRBV15 combines with J gene TRBJ2-2, with no clear D. V was cut by 1 base and J by 4 bases, with 7 bases left in between. Germline CDR1 and CDR2: LNHNV and YYDKDF (reference sequence). CDR3 length equals 14 residues.

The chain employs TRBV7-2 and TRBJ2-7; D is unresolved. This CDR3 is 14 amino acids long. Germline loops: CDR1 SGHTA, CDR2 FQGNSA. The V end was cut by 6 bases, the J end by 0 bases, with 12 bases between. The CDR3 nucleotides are TGTGCCAGCAGGACGGGCCCGAGCTCCTACGAGCAGTACTTC. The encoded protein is CASRTGPSSYEQYF.

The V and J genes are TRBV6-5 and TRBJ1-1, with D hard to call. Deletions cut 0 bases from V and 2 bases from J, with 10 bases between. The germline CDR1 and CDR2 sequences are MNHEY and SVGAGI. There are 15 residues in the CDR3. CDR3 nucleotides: TGTGCCAGCAGTTACTCAGGGCCGGTAAACACTGAAGCTTTCTTT. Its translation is CASSYSGPVNTEAFF.

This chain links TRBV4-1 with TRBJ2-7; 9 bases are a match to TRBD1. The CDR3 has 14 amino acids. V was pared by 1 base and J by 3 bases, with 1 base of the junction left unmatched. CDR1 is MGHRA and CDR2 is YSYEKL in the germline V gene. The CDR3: CASSQGGQGYEQYF. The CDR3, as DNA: TGCGCCAGCAGCCAAGGGGGACAGGGCTACGAGCAGTACTTC.

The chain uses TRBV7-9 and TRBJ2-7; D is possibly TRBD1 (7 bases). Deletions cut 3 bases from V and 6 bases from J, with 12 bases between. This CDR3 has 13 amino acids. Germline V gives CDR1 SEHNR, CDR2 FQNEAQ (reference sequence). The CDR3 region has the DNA TGTGCCAGCAGCTTTCAGGGGGGCGGCGAGCAGTACTTC. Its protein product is CASSFQGGGEQYF.

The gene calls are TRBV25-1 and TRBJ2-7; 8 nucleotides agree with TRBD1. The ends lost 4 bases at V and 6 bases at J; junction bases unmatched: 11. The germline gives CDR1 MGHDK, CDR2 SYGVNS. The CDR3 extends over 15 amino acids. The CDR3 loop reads CASSGGQGRRGEQYF. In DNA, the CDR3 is TGTGCCAGCAGTGGAGGACAGGGACGAAGGGGCGAGCAGTACTTC.

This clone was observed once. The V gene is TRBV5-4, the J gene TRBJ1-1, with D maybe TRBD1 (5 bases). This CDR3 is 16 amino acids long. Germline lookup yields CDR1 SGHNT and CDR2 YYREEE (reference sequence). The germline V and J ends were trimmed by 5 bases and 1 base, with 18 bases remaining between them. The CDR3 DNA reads TGTGCCAGCAGTTCCGGAGGGGCAGAACCGAACACTGAAGCTTTCTTT. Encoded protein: CASSSGGAEPNTEAFF. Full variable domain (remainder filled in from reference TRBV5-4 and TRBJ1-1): ETGVTQSPTHLIKTRGQQVTLRCSSQSGHNTVSWYQQALGQGPQFIFQYYREEENGRGNFPPRFSGLQFPNYSSELNVNALELDDSALYLCASSSGGAEPNTEAFFGQGTRLTVV.

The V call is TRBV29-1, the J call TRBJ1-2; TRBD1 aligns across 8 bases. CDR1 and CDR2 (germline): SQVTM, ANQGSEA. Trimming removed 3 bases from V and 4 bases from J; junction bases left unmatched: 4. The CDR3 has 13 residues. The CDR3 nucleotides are TGCAGCGTTGACTCACAGGGGGGCTATGGCTACACCTTC. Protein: CSVDSQGGYGYTF.

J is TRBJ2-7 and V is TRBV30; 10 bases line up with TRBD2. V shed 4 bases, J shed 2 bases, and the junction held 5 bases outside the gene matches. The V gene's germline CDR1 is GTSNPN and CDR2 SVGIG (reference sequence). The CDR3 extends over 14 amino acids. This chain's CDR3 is CAWMITSGAYEQYF. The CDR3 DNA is TGTGCCTGGATGATTACTAGCGGGGCCTACGAGCAGTACTTC. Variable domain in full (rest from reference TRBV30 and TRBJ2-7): SQTIHQWPATLVQPVGSPLSLECTVEGTSNPNLYWYRQAAGRGLQLLFYSVGIGQISSEVPQNLSASRPQDRQFILSSKKLLLSDSGFYLCAWMITSGAYEQYFGPGTRLTVT.

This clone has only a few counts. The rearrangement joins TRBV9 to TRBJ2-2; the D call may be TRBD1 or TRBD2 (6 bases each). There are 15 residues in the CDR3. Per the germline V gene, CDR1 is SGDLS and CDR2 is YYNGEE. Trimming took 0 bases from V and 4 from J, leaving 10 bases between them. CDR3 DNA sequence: TGTGCCAGCAGCGTAGAGGGGGGAAGCACCGGGGAGCTGTTTTTT. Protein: CASSVEGGSTGELFF.

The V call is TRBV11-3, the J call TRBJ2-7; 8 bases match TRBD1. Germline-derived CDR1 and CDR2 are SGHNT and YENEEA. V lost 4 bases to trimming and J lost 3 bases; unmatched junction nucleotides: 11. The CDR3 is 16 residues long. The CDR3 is CASSSAGQGWFYEQYF. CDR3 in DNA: TGTGCCAGCAGCTCCGCTGGACAGGGATGGTTCTACGAGCAGTACTTC.

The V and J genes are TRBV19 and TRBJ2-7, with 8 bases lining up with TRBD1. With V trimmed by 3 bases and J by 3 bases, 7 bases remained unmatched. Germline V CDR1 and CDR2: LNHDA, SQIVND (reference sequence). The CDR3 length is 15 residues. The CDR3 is CASSISGTGFYEQYF. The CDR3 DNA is TGTGCCAGTAGTATCTCCGGGACAGGATTCTACGAGCAGTACTTC.

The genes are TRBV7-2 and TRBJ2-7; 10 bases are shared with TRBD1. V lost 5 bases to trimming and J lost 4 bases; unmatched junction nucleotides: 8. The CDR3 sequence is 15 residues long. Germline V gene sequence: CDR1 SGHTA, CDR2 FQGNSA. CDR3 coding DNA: TGTGCCAGCAGCCGTACGTCGGGACAGGGGTACGAGCAGTACTTC. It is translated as CASSRTSGQGYEQYF.

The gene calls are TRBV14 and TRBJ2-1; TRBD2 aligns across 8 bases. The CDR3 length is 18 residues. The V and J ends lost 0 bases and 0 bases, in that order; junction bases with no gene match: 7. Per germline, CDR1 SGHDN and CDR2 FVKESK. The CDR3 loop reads CASSQEATSESSYNEQFF. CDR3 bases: TGTGCCAGCAGCCAAGAAGCGACTAGCGAGAGCTCCTACAATGAGCAGTTCTTC.

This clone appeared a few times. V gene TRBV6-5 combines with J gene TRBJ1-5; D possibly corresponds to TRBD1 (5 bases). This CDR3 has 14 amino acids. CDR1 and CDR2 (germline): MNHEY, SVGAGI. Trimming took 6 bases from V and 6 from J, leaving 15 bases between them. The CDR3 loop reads CASRRQGGSQPQHF. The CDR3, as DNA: TGTGCCAGCAGACGCCAGGGAGGGAGTCAGCCCCAGCATTTT.

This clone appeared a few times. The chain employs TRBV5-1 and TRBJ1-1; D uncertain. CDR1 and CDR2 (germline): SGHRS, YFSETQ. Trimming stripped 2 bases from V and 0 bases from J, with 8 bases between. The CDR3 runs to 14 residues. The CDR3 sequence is CASSFRAMNTEAFF. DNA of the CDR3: TGCGCCAGCAGCTTCAGAGCAATGAACACTGAAGCTTTCTTT.

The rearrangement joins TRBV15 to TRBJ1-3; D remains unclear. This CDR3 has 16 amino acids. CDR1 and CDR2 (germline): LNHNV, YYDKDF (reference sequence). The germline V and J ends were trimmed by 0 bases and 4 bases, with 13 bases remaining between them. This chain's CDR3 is CATSRDKRIRGNTIYF. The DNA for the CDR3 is TGTGCCACCAGCAGAGATAAGAGGATCAGGGGAAACACCATATATTTT.

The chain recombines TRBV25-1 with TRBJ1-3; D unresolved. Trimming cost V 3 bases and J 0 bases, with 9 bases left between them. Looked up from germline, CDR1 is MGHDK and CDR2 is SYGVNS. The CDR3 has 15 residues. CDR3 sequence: CASSEAGSSGNTIYF. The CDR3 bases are TGTGCCAGCAGTGAGGCGGGGAGCTCTGGAAACACCATATATTTT.